The present TCR beta chain was sequenced within a study of cytomegalovirus exposure and HLA in healthy donors. Whole-study findings and limits: A later analysis revealed that TCR association rates differed between HLA loci, peaking at DRB1 and bottoming out at HLA-C.

Use of 60 Vbeta and 13 Jbeta primers characterized the PCR. Clones were read by immunoSEQ multiplex PCR, and TCRdb kept only the in-frame ones, dropping some. The sample contains 200,000 to 250,000 clones, around 79% of which appear only once. In the case of this clone: Its antigen is still unknown.

V lost 1 base, J lost 2 bases, and 1 base stayed unmatched. CDR3 length: 15 amino acids. Germline CDR1 SGHAT, CDR2 FQNNGV. The sequenced sample consisted of PBMCs. The sequence was obtained from a girl aged 2-9 years in good health and CMV-seronegative. J is TRBJ1-1 and V is TRBV11-2, with 10 bases aligning to TRBD1. The CDR3 DNA sequence: TGTGCCAGCAGCTTAGGGACAGGGGGAAACACTGAAGCTTTCTTT. Translation gives CASSLGTGGNTEAFF.